There are a few counts of the clone carrying this T cell receptor (beta chain). Antigen specificity is unknown. The sample comes from a study of metastatic and nonmetastatic thyroid tumors. Overall study context: Where malignant and benign thyroid patients were concerned, repertoires were compared across blood and tumor or nodule tissue. Findings of the study overall: Versus benign nodules, malignant thyroid tumors reportedly had significantly higher TCR beta diversity, in blood and tumor.

Per the original methods: The study took CDR3 differences across clinicopathological groups and made a distant-metastasis classifier for papillary thyroid cancer from them. From the PCR reads, TCRdb re-called clones with MiXCR. For this entry, the V and J calls and clone size follow TCRdb and not the study's own pipeline. The sample shows 37,000 or so clones, roughly a sixth of them seen only once. Germline-derived CDR1 and CDR2 are MNHNS and SASEGT. Trimming removed 6 bases at V and 6 bases at J, with 15 bases between. The CDR3 sequence is 14 residues long. All patients reached thyroid surgery having received no treatment beforehand.

What was sequenced was blood. This receptor was identified in a female donor with papillary thyroid cancer or a benign thyroid nodule (not recorded which). Some clones in this sample may be carry-over from other donors' samples. The J gene is TRBJ2-1, the V gene TRBV6-1, with D maybe TRBD1 (5 bases). DNA for the CDR3: TGTGCCAGCAGACGATCCTCGCAGGGCAATGAGCAGTTCTTC. Translated: CASRRSSQGNEQFF.